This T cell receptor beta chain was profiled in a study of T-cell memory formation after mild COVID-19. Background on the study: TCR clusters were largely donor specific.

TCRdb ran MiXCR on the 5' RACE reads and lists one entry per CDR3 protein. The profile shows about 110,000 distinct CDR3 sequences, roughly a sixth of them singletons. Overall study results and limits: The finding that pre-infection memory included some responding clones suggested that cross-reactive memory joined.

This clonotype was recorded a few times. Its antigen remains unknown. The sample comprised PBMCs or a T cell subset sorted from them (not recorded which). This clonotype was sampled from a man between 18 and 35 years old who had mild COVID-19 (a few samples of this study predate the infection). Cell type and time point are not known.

The CDR3 reads CASSLKDGDTQYF. In DNA form, the CDR3 reads TGTGCCAGCAGCTTAAAAGATGGAGATACGCAGTATTTT. V usage is TRBV7-9 and J usage is TRBJ2-3; D not resolved. Germline V lookup: CDR1 SEHNR, CDR2 FQNEAQ (reference sequence). V was trimmed by 2 bases and J by 5 bases, leaving 8 bases between them. The CDR3 consists of 13 residues.